This is a list of T cell receptor beta chains from one sample in a study of OX40 agonist ivuxolimab in advanced cancers. Here immunoSEQ multiplex PCR was the method, and the copy in TCRdb shows in-frame clones only, minus some. In the table there are 30,000 to 45,000 clones, about 80% of which are singletons. The input for sequencing was CD4+ or CD8+ T cells sorted from blood, taken in a trial of the OX40 agonist ivuxolimab. The source is an adult with an advanced solid tumor such as melanoma, head and neck, liver or kidney cancer. Both conserved end residues are part of each CDR3. The D gene is left open where the match is weak. Part of the rows lack a size; the others show once, few, many or a class for expanded clones.

j_call	d_call	v_call	clone_size	cdr3_aa	cdr3_nt
TRBJ2-7	NA	TRBV2	NA	CASSPYPGEQYF	TGTGCCAGCAGTCCTTACCCGGGAGAGCAGTACTTC
TRBJ2-1	NA	TRBV5-1	NA	CASSPFTSSSGGDEQFF	TGCGCCAGCAGCCCGTTTACGTCTAGCTCAGGGGGGGATGAGCAGTTCTTC
TRBJ1-2	NA	TRBV7-9	few	CASSLQGYGYTF	TGTGCCAGCAGCTTACAGGGGTATGGCTACACCTTC
TRBJ2-5	TRBD2	TRBV6-5	NA	CASSLGDYQETQYF	TGTGCCAGCAGTCTCGGGGACTATCAAGAGACCCAGTACTTC
TRBJ2-3	NA	TRBV6-1	NA	CASSRGDATDTQYF	TGTGCCAGCAGTAGAGGGGACGCCACAGATACGCAGTATTTT
TRBJ1-4	NA	TRBV19	NA	CAVQRAPNEKLFF	TGTGCCGTTCAAAGGGCCCCTAATGAAAAACTGTTTTTT
TRBJ1-1	NA	TRBV15	NA	CATSRDSLGRAAFF	TGTGCCACCAGCAGAGATAGCTTGGGCAGGGCTGCTTTCTTT
TRBJ1-2	NA	TRBV18	few	CASSQHLRDGYTF	TGTGCCAGCTCACAACACTTGAGGGATGGCTACACCTTC
TRBJ1-5	TRBD1	TRBV5-8	NA	CASSLPDRAQPQHF	TGTGCCAGCAGCTTACCCGACAGGGCTCAGCCCCAGCATTTT
TRBJ2-7	NA	TRBV13	NA	CASSPRGRSYEQYF	TGTGCCAGCAGCCCCCGGGGGAGATCCTACGAGCAGTACTTC
TRBJ1-5	NA	TRBV21-1	NA	CASSKGDLQLHSNQPQHF	TGTGCCAGCAGCAAGGGGGACCTACAACTTCATAGCAATCAGCCCCAGCATTTT
TRBJ1-3	NA	TRBV5-8	NA	CASSLDWGNTIYF	TGTGCCAGCAGCTTGGATTGGGGAAACACCATATATTTT
TRBJ1-3	NA	TRBV30	NA	CAWSVGSGNTIYF	TGTGCCTGGAGTGTGGGCTCTGGAAACACCATATATTTT
TRBJ1-2	NA	TRBV11-3	NA	CASSSNLLNYGYTF	TGTGCCAGCAGCTCGAATCTCCTTAACTATGGCTACACCTTC
TRBJ2-2	TRBD2	TRBV7-8	NA	CASSLFSSGGAGELFF	TGTGCCAGCAGCTTATTCTCGAGCGGGGGGGCCGGGGAGCTGTTTTTT
TRBJ2-7	NA	TRBV18	NA	CASSPQTAYEQYF	TGTGCCAGCTCACCACAAACCGCCTACGAGCAGTACTTC
TRBJ2-1	TRBD2	TRBV11-3	NA	CASSWRGGSEQFF	TGTGCCAGCAGCTGGCGGGGGGGCAGTGAGCAGTTCTTC
TRBJ1-4	NA	TRBV30	few	CAWNRDGEKLFF	TGTGCCTGGAACAGGGATGGGGAAAAACTGTTTTTT
TRBJ2-3	TRBD2	TRBV6-1	NA	CASSELAGEVTDTQYF	TGTGCCAGCAGTGAACTGGCGGGGGAGGTTACAGATACGCAGTATTTT
TRBJ1-5	TRBD1	TRBV18	NA	CASSLTDRGNQPQHF	TGTGCCAGCTCACTAACTGACAGGGGTAATCAGCCCCAGCATTTT
TRBJ1-1	NA	TRBV21-1	NA	CASSGRGHTPNTEAFF	TGTGCCAGCAGCGGAAGGGGCCATACACCTAACACTGAAGCTTTCTTT
TRBJ1-1	NA	TRBV30	NA	CAWSLTVNTEAFF	TGTGCCTGGAGCCTGACAGTTAACACTGAAGCTTTCTTT
TRBJ1-2	NA	TRBV29-1	NA	CSVERQRYGYTF	TGCAGCGTTGAAAGGCAGCGCTATGGCTACACCTTC
TRBJ2-7	NA	TRBV27	few	CASSWGQSGGEQYF	TGTGCCAGCAGTTGGGGCCAGTCTGGCGGAGAGCAGTACTTC
TRBJ1-1	NA	TRBV9	NA	CASSPQGRSTEAFF	TGTGCCAGCAGCCCCCAGGGGAGGAGCACTGAAGCTTTCTTT
TRBJ1-6	NA	TRBV5-6	NA	CASHLAGFNSPLHF	TGTGCCAGCCACCTAGCGGGCTTTAATTCACCCCTCCACTTT
TRBJ2-1	NA	TRBV20-1	NA	CSASRWNEQFF	TGCAGTGCTAGTCGGTGGAATGAGCAGTTCTTC
TRBJ2-7	TRBD2	TRBV2	NA	CASRREAGALEQYF	TGTGCCAGCAGACGGGAAGCGGGGGCCCTCGAGCAGTACTTC
TRBJ2-3	TRBD2	TRBV9	NA	CASSPRTSGGVDTQYF	TGTGCCAGCAGCCCCCGGACTAGCGGGGGTGTAGATACGCAGTATTTT
TRBJ2-2	NA	TRBV6-1	NA	CASSEGGSNAGELFF	TGTGCCAGCAGTGAAGGAGGGAGTAACGCCGGGGAGCTGTTTTTT
TRBJ2-5	NA	TRBV14	NA	CASSPSKETQYF	TGTGCCAGCAGCCCCTCAAAAGAGACCCAGTACTTC
TRBJ2-1	NA	TRBV7-9	NA	CASSLVGSRYNEQFF	TGTGCCAGCAGCTTAGTAGGTAGCCGCTACAATGAGCAGTTCTTC
TRBJ1-2	TRBD1	TRBV19	NA	CATKATGTAYGYTF	TGTGCCACAAAAGCCACCGGGACAGCCTATGGCTACACCTTC
TRBJ1-2	NA	TRBV20-1	once	CSANKDYGYTF	TGCAGTGCTAATAAAGACTATGGCTACACCTTC
TRBJ1-2	TRBD1	TRBV6-5	NA	CASSLRPEGAGGYTF	TGTGCCAGCAGTCTCCGTCCCGAGGGGGCTGGGGGCTACACCTTC
TRBJ2-1	TRBD2	TRBV7-2	few	CASSLAPSGVYNEQFF	TGTGCCAGCAGCTTAGCCCCTAGCGGAGTTTACAATGAGCAGTTCTTC